This entry features one TCR beta chain sequence. This specimen comes from a study of shared T cell receptors in the human thymus. This CDR3 has 18 residues. V dropped 5 bases and J dropped 3 bases, with 23 bases sitting between them. Germline CDR1 LGHNT, CDR2 FRNRAP. TCRdb's copy holds only in-frame clones and misses some; the assay was immunoSEQ multiplex PCR. Here the sample spans hundreds of thousands of clones, roughly 88% being singletons. These data also featured in a second study, about human thymus T cells. As that study records: Thymus specimens were resections from corrective heart surgery. Related studies noted strongly shared thymic repertoires across unrelated people.

The clonotype originates from a girl in the first two years of life with a congenital heart defect. Source material: thymocytes. This chain joins TRBV12-5 and TRBJ2-1, with TRBD1 as a possible D gene (6 bases). CDR3 in DNA: TGTGCTAGTGGTGTACAGGGAAATCCCCCAAAGATCTACAATGAGCAGTTCTTC. Its translation: CASGVQGNPPKIYNEQFF. The full variable domain, completed using reference TRBV12-5 and TRBJ2-1, is DARVTQTPRHKVTEMGQEVTMRCQPILGHNTVFWYRQTMMQGLELLAYFRNRAPLDDSGMPKDRFSAEMPDATLATLKIQPSEPRDSAVYFCASGVQGNPPKIYNEQFFGPGTRLTVL.